This is a list of T cell receptor beta chains from one sample in a study of blood T cell repertoires in COVID-19. Here immunoSEQ multiplex PCR was the method, and the copy in TCRdb shows in-frame clones only, minus some. The sample records 150,000 to 200,000 clones, roughly 82% being singletons. Sequences were obtained from peripheral blood. The receptor source for this set is a woman aged 40 to 50 with COVID-19, enrolled during active disease. The CDR3 runs from the conserved cysteine through the conserved F or W. D genes are given only for firm matches. Rows give clone size only sometimes, using once, few, many, or a class for an expanded clone.

j_gene: TRBJ2-7; v_gene: TRBV5-1; abundance: NA; len: 15; d_gene: NA; CDR3nt: TGCGCCAGCAGCGGTTCCCGGGACACTTCCTACGAGCAGTACTTC; CDR3aa: CASSGSRDTSYEQYF
j_gene: TRBJ1-2; v_gene: TRBV6-1; abundance: NA; len: 14; d_gene: NA; CDR3nt: TGTGCCAGCAGTGAAAGTCAAGGAGCCTATGGCTACACCTTC; CDR3aa: CASSESQGAYGYTF
j_gene: TRBJ1-1; v_gene: TRBV5-4; abundance: NA; len: 14; d_gene: NA; CDR3nt: TGTGCCAGCAGCTTTCACAGGGAGAACACTGAAGCTTTCTTT; CDR3aa: CASSFHRENTEAFF
j_gene: TRBJ1-3; v_gene: TRBV9; abundance: NA; len: 13; d_gene: NA; CDR3nt: TGTGCCAGCAGCCCTCAGGTTGGAAACACCATATATTTT; CDR3aa: CASSPQVGNTIYF
j_gene: TRBJ1-1; v_gene: TRBV20-1; abundance: NA; len: 18; d_gene: TRBD1; CDR3nt: TGCAGTGCTAGTAACCCCCGGACAGGGGGCTTGGCGAACACTGAAGCTTTCTTT; CDR3aa: CSASNPRTGGLANTEAFF
j_gene: TRBJ1-2; v_gene: TRBV19; abundance: NA; len: 15; d_gene: TRBD1; CDR3nt: TGTGCCAGTAGTATAACAGGGGCCTCTAACTATGGCTACACCTTC; CDR3aa: CASSITGASNYGYTF
j_gene: TRBJ1-2; v_gene: TRBV16; abundance: few; len: 12; d_gene: TRBD1; CDR3nt: TGTGCCAGCAGCAACGTCAGGGGGGGCTACACCTTC; CDR3aa: CASSNVRGGYTF
j_gene: TRBJ2-3; v_gene: TRBV27; abundance: NA; len: 14; d_gene: NA; CDR3nt: TGTGCCAGCAGGGCTGGGCTAGCAACAGATACGCAGTATTTT; CDR3aa: CASRAGLATDTQYF
j_gene: TRBJ1-1; v_gene: TRBV18; abundance: NA; len: 13; d_gene: NA; CDR3nt: TGTGCCAGCTCACCGTCGGGGAACACTGAAGCTTTCTTT; CDR3aa: CASSPSGNTEAFF
j_gene: TRBJ2-1; v_gene: TRBV21-1; abundance: once; len: 17; d_gene: NA; CDR3nt: TGTGCCAGCAGCAAAACCCCCACTAGCGGGAGGGCCAATGAGCAGTTCTTC; CDR3aa: CASSKTPTSGRANEQFF
j_gene: TRBJ2-5; v_gene: TRBV4-1; abundance: few; len: 13; d_gene: NA; CDR3nt: TGCGCCAGCAGCAAAGGGGGGCCTGAGACCCAGTACTTC; CDR3aa: CASSKGGPETQYF
j_gene: TRBJ1-1; v_gene: TRBV5-6; abundance: once; len: 15; d_gene: TRBD1; CDR3nt: TGTGCCAGCAGCCTACCCACAGGGGGGGGTACTGAAGCTTTCTTT; CDR3aa: CASSLPTGGGTEAFF
j_gene: TRBJ2-2; v_gene: TRBV28; abundance: few; len: 16; d_gene: TRBD1; CDR3nt: TGTGCCAGCAGTACGAATGGACAGGGGGACACCGGGGAGCTGTTTTTT; CDR3aa: CASSTNGQGDTGELFF
j_gene: TRBJ2-3; v_gene: TRBV29-1; abundance: NA; len: 15; d_gene: TRBD1; CDR3nt: TGCAGCGTTTGGGACAGGGTGAGCACCTCCGATACGCAGTATTTT; CDR3aa: CSVWDRVSTSDTQYF
j_gene: TRBJ2-1; v_gene: TRBV7-2; abundance: NA; len: 14; d_gene: TRBD2; CDR3nt: TGTGCCAGCAGCGAACGACTAGCGATCAATGAGCAGTTCTTC; CDR3aa: CASSERLAINEQFF
j_gene: TRBJ2-1; v_gene: TRBV27; abundance: NA; len: 16; d_gene: NA; CDR3nt: TGTGCCAGCAGTTACATCGGGGTCGGGGGGCACAATGAGCAGTTCTTC; CDR3aa: CASSYIGVGGHNEQFF
j_gene: TRBJ1-1; v_gene: TRBV2; abundance: NA; len: 12; d_gene: NA; CDR3nt: TGTGCCAGCAGCTTAACAGGGTTAGAGGCTTTCTTT; CDR3aa: CASSLTGLEAFF
j_gene: TRBJ2-7; v_gene: TRBV2; abundance: NA; len: 14; d_gene: NA; CDR3nt: TGTGCCAGCAAGGTCCAAACGGGAGTGGGTGAGCAGTACTTC; CDR3aa: CASKVQTGVGEQYF
j_gene: TRBJ2-2; v_gene: TRBV7-3; abundance: NA; len: 14; d_gene: NA; CDR3nt: TGTGCCAGCAGTGCGATAGTAAACACCGGGGAGCTGTTTTTT; CDR3aa: CASSAIVNTGELFF
j_gene: TRBJ2-3; v_gene: TRBV6-5; abundance: NA; len: 15; d_gene: NA; CDR3nt: TGTGCCAGCAGTTACCGGGGGGCTAGCACAGATACGCAGTATTTT; CDR3aa: CASSYRGASTDTQYF
j_gene: TRBJ2-2; v_gene: TRBV6-1; abundance: few; len: 18; d_gene: TRBD1; CDR3nt: TGTGCCAGCAGTGAAGTCGGTTTTGGGACAGCGAACACCGGGGAGCTGTTTTTT; CDR3aa: CASSEVGFGTANTGELFF
j_gene: TRBJ2-1; v_gene: TRBV5-4; abundance: NA; len: 13; d_gene: NA; CDR3nt: TGTGCCAGCAGCTCCTCTGTTGACCGGGGGCAGTTCTTC; CDR3aa: CASSSSVDRGQFF
j_gene: TRBJ2-2; v_gene: TRBV7-3; abundance: NA; len: 14; d_gene: TRBD1; CDR3nt: TGTGCCAGCAGCAGGGACAGGGGATACGGGGAGCTGTTTTTT; CDR3aa: CASSRDRGYGELFF
j_gene: TRBJ2-7; v_gene: TRBV6-1; abundance: NA; len: 15; d_gene: TRBD1; CDR3nt: TGTGCCAGCAGTGACACTGAGGGGGCTGAATACGAGCAGTACTTC; CDR3aa: CASSDTEGAEYEQYF
j_gene: TRBJ1-1; v_gene: TRBV14; abundance: NA; len: 14; d_gene: TRBD1; CDR3nt: TGTGCCAGCAGCCAGGACGGGACAGGGACTGAAGCTTTCTTT; CDR3aa: CASSQDGTGTEAFF
j_gene: TRBJ2-7; v_gene: TRBV29-1; abundance: NA; len: 16; d_gene: NA; CDR3nt: TGCAGCGTTGAAGGGGCCCCCTCACAGGATTCCTACGAGCAGTACTTC; CDR3aa: CSVEGAPSQDSYEQYF
j_gene: TRBJ2-2; v_gene: TRBV19; abundance: NA; len: 17; d_gene: TRBD2; CDR3nt: TGTGCCAGTAGTACCCATGGGACTAGCGGGAGGACCGGGGAGCTGTTTTTT; CDR3aa: CASSTHGTSGRTGELFF
j_gene: TRBJ2-1; v_gene: TRBV10-1; abundance: NA; len: 15; d_gene: TRBD1; CDR3nt: TGCGCCAGCAGTGAGCCCAGGGGGCTCTACAATGAGCAGTTCTTC; CDR3aa: CASSEPRGLYNEQFF
j_gene: TRBJ1-4; v_gene: TRBV6-5; abundance: NA; len: 15; d_gene: TRBD1; CDR3nt: TGTGCCAGCAGTTACGGCGACAGGGGAGGCGAAAAACTGTTTTTT; CDR3aa: CASSYGDRGGEKLFF
j_gene: TRBJ2-1; v_gene: TRBV4-2; abundance: once; len: 17; d_gene: TRBD2; CDR3nt: TGTGCCAGCAGCCTAGAAGGAGGACTAGCCCCGGTTAATGAGCAGTTCTTC; CDR3aa: CASSLEGGLAPVNEQFF
j_gene: TRBJ2-7; v_gene: TRBV7-9; abundance: once; len: 14; d_gene: TRBD2; CDR3nt: TGTGCCAGCAGCCCCGGGGAGCGGGACTACGAGCAGTACTTC; CDR3aa: CASSPGERDYEQYF
j_gene: TRBJ2-3; v_gene: TRBV11-2; abundance: NA; len: 11; d_gene: NA; CDR3nt: TGTGCCAGCAGCTTAGCCTCCATAGAGTATTTT; CDR3aa: CASSLASIEYF
j_gene: TRBJ2-2; v_gene: TRBV7-9; abundance: NA; len: 17; d_gene: TRBD2; CDR3nt: TGTGCCAGCAGCTCACCGGGACTAGCGGAGAACACCGGGGAGCTGTTTTTT; CDR3aa: CASSSPGLAENTGELFF
j_gene: TRBJ2-2; v_gene: TRBV7-2; abundance: NA; len: 16; d_gene: TRBD2; CDR3nt: TGTGCCAGCACGAAGAGCGGGAGGGGGAACACCGGGGAGCTATTTTTT; CDR3aa: CASTKSGRGNTGELFF
j_gene: TRBJ1-2; v_gene: TRBV27; abundance: NA; len: 14; d_gene: TRBD1; CDR3nt: TGTGCCAGCAGCCCAAGGGACAGCAACTATGGCTACACCTTC; CDR3aa: CASSPRDSNYGYTF
j_gene: TRBJ2-1; v_gene: TRBV27; abundance: NA; len: 16; d_gene: NA; CDR3nt: TGTGCCAGCAGTTCCAACCTACTGAGCTCCTACAATGAGCAGTTCTTC; CDR3aa: CASSSNLLSSYNEQFF
j_gene: TRBJ2-1; v_gene: TRBV12-3/TRBV12-4; abundance: NA; len: 12; d_gene: NA; CDR3nt: TGTGCCAGCAGTCCGGGACATTTGGAGCAGTTCTTC; CDR3aa: CASSPGHLEQFF